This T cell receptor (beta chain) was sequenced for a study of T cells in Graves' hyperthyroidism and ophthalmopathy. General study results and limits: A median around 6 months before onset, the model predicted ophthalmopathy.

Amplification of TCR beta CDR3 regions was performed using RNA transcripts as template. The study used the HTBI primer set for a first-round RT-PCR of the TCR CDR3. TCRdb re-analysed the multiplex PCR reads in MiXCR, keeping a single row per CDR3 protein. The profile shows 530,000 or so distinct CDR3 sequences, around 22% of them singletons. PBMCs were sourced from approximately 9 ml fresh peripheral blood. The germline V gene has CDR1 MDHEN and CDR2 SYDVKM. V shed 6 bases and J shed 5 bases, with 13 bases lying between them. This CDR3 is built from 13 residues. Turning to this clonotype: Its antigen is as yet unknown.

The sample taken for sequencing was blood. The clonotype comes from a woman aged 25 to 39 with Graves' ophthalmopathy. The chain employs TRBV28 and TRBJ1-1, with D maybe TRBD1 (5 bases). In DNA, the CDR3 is TGTGCCAGCAGGGACCCCGGGACTACTGAAGCTTTCTTT. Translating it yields CASRDPGTTEAFF.